Listed here are 26 T cell receptor beta chains from one sample, sequenced in a study of CD8 T cells in ankylosing spondylitis. In TCRdb, the 5' RACE reads were re-called with MiXCR into one record per CDR3 protein. Here the sample spans under 550,000 distinct CDR3 sequences, roughly 27% being singletons. For these TCRs, the target antigens are not known. Regarding the study as a whole: Blood of patients with ankylosing spondylitis appeared to be characterized by a TCR beta motif of 8 or 9 highly homologous variants.

Input material: blood, either unsorted or a sorted T cell fraction (not recorded which). The source is a male donor with ankylosing spondylitis.

This clonotype was counted ten times or more. The gene calls are TRBV12-3 or TRBV12-4 and TRBJ1-2, with a possible D match to TRBD1 (6 bases). Trimming cost V 5 bases and J 5 bases, with 21 bases left between them. This CDR3 spans 16 amino acids. For the CDR3, the DNA is TGTGCCAGCAGTCCGGCAGGAGGGGGGCGGATGTATGGCTACACCTTC. Protein: CASSPAGGGRMYGYTF.

The chain employs TRBV5-1 and TRBJ1-1, with no clear D. This CDR3 contains 13 residues. The V end lost 0 bases, the J end lost 6 bases, and 9 bases lay between the germline ends. Germline V gives CDR1 SGHRS, CDR2 YFSETQ. CDR3 DNA sequence: TGCGCCAGCAGCTTGGTGAGGCGAGCTGAAGCTTTCTTT. Residues: CASSLVRRAEAFF.

The chain employs TRBV5-5 and TRBJ2-2, with D perhaps TRBD2 (5 bases). This CDR3 contains 14 residues. Germline assignment: CDR1 SGHKS and CDR2 YYEKEE (reference sequence). V lost 3 bases, J lost 6 bases, and 12 bases lay in between. CDR3 bases: TGTGCCAGCAGCTCGATGGGAGAGGCCGGGGAGCTGTTTTTT. It is translated as CASSSMGEAGELFF.

The chain uses TRBV20-1 and TRBJ2-5; D is tentatively TRBD1 or TRBD2 (6 bases each). Trimming took off 5 bases at V and 0 bases at J, with 19 bases between the two ends. Per the germline V gene, CDR1 is DFQATT and CDR2 is SNEGSKA (reference sequence). The length of the CDR3 is 16 residues. As DNA, the CDR3 is TGCAGTGCTGTCCCCGCGAGGGGGGCGTACCAAGAGACCCAGTACTTC. Protein product: CSAVPARGAYQETQYF.

The rearrangement uses TRBV3-1 and TRBJ2-3; the D gene is possibly TRBD1 (5 bases). This CDR3 contains 12 residues. CDR1 and CDR2 (germline): LGHDT, YNNKEL (reference sequence). Trimming pared 3 bases from V and 6 bases from J, leaving 7 bases between. The CDR3 nucleotides are TGTGCCAGCAGCCAGACAGTCGATACGCAGTATTTT. Its protein product is CASSQTVDTQYF.

This clonotype was detected only a few times. The chain carries TRBV9 and TRBJ2-2, with 14 positions matching TRBD2. Germline V gene data show CDR1 as SGDLS and CDR2 as YYNGEE. This CDR3 has 16 amino acids. J lost 6 bases, V lost 4 bases, and 5 bases had no gene match. CDR3 protein: CASSIGTSGSSGELFF. For the CDR3, the DNA is TGTGCCAGCAGCATCGGGACTAGCGGGAGTTCCGGGGAGCTGTTTTTT.

The chain has TRBV7-7 and TRBJ2-1, with TRBD1 as a possible D gene (5 bases). This CDR3 spans 13 amino acids. Germline loops: CDR1 SSHAT, CDR2 FNYEAQ (reference sequence). Trimming left V 5 bases short and J 4 bases short, with 9 bases between. CDR3 residues: CASSIDRYNEQFF. In DNA form, the CDR3 reads TGTGCCAGCAGCATAGACAGATACAATGAGCAGTTCTTC.

This clonotype was seen just once. The CDR3 spells CASARETSVKTQYF. CDR3 DNA sequence: TGTGCCAGCGCCCGAGAGACTAGCGTGAAGACCCAGTACTTC. The chain carries TRBV2 and TRBJ2-5; TRBD2 aligns across 8 bases. CDR1 is SNHLY, CDR2 FYNNEI, per germline. CDR3 length equals 14 residues. V lost 8 bases, J lost 6 bases, and 11 bases stayed unmatched.

This clonotype has only a few counts. The rearrangement links TRBV12-3 or TRBV12-4 to TRBJ1-2; D may be TRBD1 (5 bases). This CDR3 is built from 14 residues. V lost 6 bases and J 6 bases, leaving 17 bases between the germline ends. The CDR3 DNA follows: TGTGCCAGCAGCCCAATCAGGGAGGGGAATGGCTACACCTTC. Protein product: CASSPIREGNGYTF.

In this sample, this clonotype turned up a few times. The V call is TRBV20-1, the J call TRBJ1-4, with 7 bases identical to TRBD1. Trimming removed 3 bases from V and 7 bases from J; junction bases left unmatched: 8. Per germline, CDR1 DFQATT and CDR2 SNEGSKA (reference sequence). There are 14 residues in the CDR3. The CDR3 sequence is CSARGDSDPEKLFF. The CDR3 coding sequence is TGCAGTGCTAGGGGGGACAGTGACCCTGAAAAACTGTTTTTT.

The J gene is TRBJ2-1, the V gene TRBV18; a possible D gene is TRBD2 (6 bases). CDR3 length equals 14 residues. Between the trimmed V and J ends, which lost 4 bases and 6 bases, there was a span of 13 bases. Germline V gene lookup returns CDR1 KGHSH and CDR2 LQKENI. Here the CDR3 DNA reads TGTGCCAGCTCACGGGATAGCGGTATCAATGAGCAGTTCTTC. The encoded protein is CASSRDSGINEQFF.

This clonotype was counted ten times or more. The chain combines TRBV2 with TRBJ1-2, with D unclear. Trimming shortened V by 3 bases and J by 5 bases, and 10 bases separated the two germline ends. The CDR3 loop spans 13 amino acids. The germline V gene encodes CDR1 SNHLY and CDR2 FYNNEI. CDR3 sequence reads: CASSDSAGYGYTF. In DNA form, the CDR3 reads TGTGCCAGCAGTGACTCCGCTGGATATGGCTACACCTTC. The entire variable domain, with the rest obtained from reference TRBV2 and TRBJ1-2, is as follows: EPEVTQTPSHQVTQMGQEVILRCVPISNHLYFYWYRQILGQKVEFLVSFYNNEISEKSEIFDDQFSVERPDGSNFTLKIRSTKLEDSAMYFCASSDSAGYGYTFGSGTRLTVV.

The chain recombines TRBV5-1 with TRBJ2-2; D may be TRBD2 (6 bases). CDR1 is SGHRS, CDR2 YFSETQ, per germline. V was cut by 4 bases and J by 4 bases, with 14 bases left in between. This CDR3 contains 15 residues. The CDR3 nucleotides read TGCGCCAGCAGCGACGGGAGAGGCGGCACCGGGGAGCTGTTTTTT. It yields the protein CASSDGRGGTGELFF.

The chain recombines TRBV24-1 with TRBJ1-1, with 10 bases matching TRBD1. The length of the CDR3 is 14 residues. V shed 8 bases and J 7 bases; nucleotides not matched to a gene: 9. Germline V CDR1 and CDR2: KGHDR, SFDVKD. The CDR3 region has the DNA TGTGCCACCAATCCGGGACAGGGGAGCGATGAAGCTTTCTTT. Its translation: CATNPGQGSDEAFF.

This clonotype was found a few times. This chain uses TRBV29-1 with TRBJ1-2; 9 bases fit TRBD1. Germline CDR1 is SQVTM and CDR2 is ANQGSEA. CDR3 size: 14 residues. Losses at the gene ends were 3 bases for V and 4 bases for J; bases not matched to a gene: 6. The CDR3 loop is CSVDPQGAGYGYTF. The CDR3 DNA reads as TGCAGCGTTGACCCACAGGGGGCCGGCTATGGCTACACCTTC.

This clonotype was counted only a few times. V is TRBV7-9 and J is TRBJ1-1; D call uncertain. The CDR3 spans 13 residues. Per germline, CDR1 SEHNR and CDR2 FQNEAQ (reference sequence). V was clipped by 4 bases and J by 3 bases, with 9 bases between them. The CDR3 region is CASSSSKDTEAFF. The CDR3 DNA reads TGTGCCAGCAGCTCCAGTAAGGACACTGAAGCTTTCTTT.

This clonotype has only a few counts. The rearrangement links TRBV12-3 or TRBV12-4 to TRBJ2-5; perhaps TRBD2 as D (5 bases). Trimming cost V 0 bases and J 4 bases, with 21 bases left between them. The CDR3 is 18 residues long. This CDR3 reads CASSLAAMGAVIVETQYF. In nucleotides, the CDR3 is TGTGCCAGCAGTTTAGCAGCGATGGGAGCGGTAATCGTAGAGACCCAGTACTTC.

The chain uses TRBV12-3 or TRBV12-4 and TRBJ1-5; D is ambiguous. The CDR3 sequence is 13 residues long. Trimming pared 6 bases from V and 5 bases from J, leaving 11 bases between. Here the CDR3 DNA reads TGTGCCAGCAGCGGACCCAGCGATCAGCCCCAGCATTTT. It is translated as CASSGPSDQPQHF.

This clonotype was observed a handful of times. V and J are TRBV3-1 and TRBJ2-2; D ambiguous. This CDR3 has 17 amino acids. CDR1 is LGHDT, CDR2 YNNKEL, per germline (reference sequence). The V end was cut by 4 bases, the J end by 0 bases, with 15 bases between. The CDR3 sequence is CASSPYLFRANTGELFF. The CDR3 DNA reads as TGTGCCAGCAGCCCCTATCTTTTCAGAGCGAACACCGGGGAGCTGTTTTTT.

This clonotype turned up a few times. The V gene is TRBV4-1, the J gene TRBJ2-1, with a weak D call TRBD2 (6 bases). V gave up 0 bases and J gave up 6 bases, with 15 bases separating them. Germline V lookup: CDR1 MGHRA, CDR2 YSYEKL. The CDR3 is 16 amino acids. The CDR3 DNA follows: TGCGCCAGCAGCCAAGAAACCGGGAGTCTCGGCAATGAGCAGTTCTTC. Residues: CASSQETGSLGNEQFF.

This clonotype was counted only a few times. The CDR3 sequence: CASRLSPSGGVYNEQFF. The CDR3 DNA reads as TGTGCCAGCAGGCTATCTCCCTCCGGAGGGGTTTACAATGAGCAGTTCTTC. V usage is TRBV2 and J usage is TRBJ2-1; tentative D call: TRBD2 (6 bases). V was shortened by 6 bases and J by 4 bases, with 22 bases between the two germline ends. Germline V lookup: CDR1 SNHLY, CDR2 FYNNEI. The CDR3 runs to 17 residues. Together with reference TRBV2 and TRBJ2-1, the CDR3 gives the full variable domain: EPEVTQTPSHQVTQMGQEVILRCVPISNHLYFYWYRQILGQKVEFLVSFYNNEISEKSEIFDDQFSVERPDGSNFTLKIRSTKLEDSAMYFCASRLSPSGGVYNEQFFGPGTRLTVL.

The chain uses TRBV28 and TRBJ1-2; tentatively, D is TRBD1 (5 bases). CDR1 and CDR2 from the germline V gene are MDHEN and SYDVKM. The V end was cut by 6 bases, the J end by 7 bases, with 15 bases between. The CDR3 length is 13 residues. CDR3 bases: TGTGCCAGCAGGAACCTCGGGGGGATTGGCTACACCTTC. Its translation: CASRNLGGIGYTF.

The rearrangement uses TRBV2 and TRBJ2-1; D is unclear. This CDR3 is 14 amino acids long. Germline V gene lookup returns CDR1 SNHLY and CDR2 FYNNEI. V was clipped by 3 bases and J by 6 bases, with 12 bases between them. In nucleotides, the CDR3 is TGTGCCAGCAGTGACCTACTTACCATCAATGAGCAGTTCTTC. This translates into CASSDLLTINEQFF.

This clonotype came up a few times. J is TRBJ2-1 and V is TRBV29-1; 10 nucleotides align to TRBD2. This CDR3 comprises 14 residues. The germline CDR1 and CDR2 sequences are SQVTM and ANQGSEA. V shed 5 bases and J 3 bases; nucleotides not matched to a gene: 4. DNA for the CDR3: TGCAGCGTTATAAGCGGGAGGGACTACAATGAGCAGTTCTTC. Protein: CSVISGRDYNEQFF.

The chain couples TRBV19 to TRBJ2-1, with D perhaps matching TRBD1 (5 bases). CDR3 length: 17 residues. V lost 4 bases and J 5 bases, leaving 21 bases between the germline ends. The germline V gene has CDR1 LNHDA and CDR2 SQIVND (reference sequence). The chain's CDR3 is CASSNLMAGWGNNEQFF. Here the CDR3 DNA reads TGTGCCAGTAGTAATCTGATGGCAGGGTGGGGTAACAATGAGCAGTTCTTC.

The chain links TRBV29-1 to TRBJ2-1; no firm D call. V was pared by 4 bases and J by 6 bases, with 28 bases between. This CDR3 region has 18 residues. Germline values: CDR1 SQVTM, CDR2 ANQGSEA. The CDR3 protein is CSVVRWRSDTTKGNEQFF. In DNA, the CDR3 is TGCAGCGTTGTACGTTGGCGTTCCGATACGACAAAGGGCAATGAGCAGTTCTTC.